The rows below give T cell receptor beta chains drawn from one sample of a study of T cell changes during pregnancy in multiple sclerosis. Libraries were prepared by immunoSEQ multiplex PCR; TCRdb keeps only in-frame clonotypes and omits some of them. The data show fewer than 60,000 clones, 91% seen once. The specimen was peripheral blood, collected after pregnancy. All receptors come from a female donor in good health, enrolled as a control in a pregnancy study. CDR3s include the opening cysteine and the closing phenylalanine or tryptophan. The order of the fields is clone size, V gene, J gene, D gene, CDR3 protein, CDR3 DNA. The D gene is left open where the match is weak. Only some rows state a clone size, as once, few, many or a class for expanded clones.

>once|TRBV7-2|TRBJ2-1|NA
CASTSPGIYNEQFF
TGTGCCAGCACCTCCCCGGGAATATACAATGAGCAGTTCTTC
>NA|TRBV14|TRBJ1-3|TRBD1
CASSQEPRTGGVGPRNTIYF
TGTGCCAGCAGCCAAGAACCAAGGACAGGGGGCGTCGGCCCTAGAAACACCATATATTTT
>once|TRBV5-1|TRBJ2-2|NA
CASSLSERANTGELFF
TGCGCCAGCAGCCTCTCAGAGCGGGCTAACACCGGGGAGCTGTTTTTT
>once|TRBV2|TRBJ1-6|TRBD1
CASRLTGNYNSPLHF
TGTGCCAGCAGGCTGACAGGGAACTATAATTCACCCCTCCACTTT
>NA|TRBV6-4|TRBJ1-5|NA
CASSSLQPQHF
TGTGCCAGCAGTTCACTCCAGCCCCAGCATTTT
>NA|TRBV10-3|TRBJ1-6|TRBD1
CAISLGQNNSPLHF
TGTGCCATCAGCTTGGGACAGAATAATTCACCCCTCCACTTT
>NA|TRBV6-1|TRBJ1-3|NA
CASSLDRISGNTIYF
TGTGCCAGCAGCCTAGACAGAATCTCTGGAAACACCATATATTTT
>NA|TRBV5-1|TRBJ2-5|TRBD1
CASSLGGTGLWETQYF
TGCGCCAGCAGCTTGGGAGGGACAGGACTTTGGGAGACCCAGTACTTC
>NA|TRBV7-9|TRBJ2-5|TRBD1
CASSPEGQSGDEETQYF
TGTGCCAGCAGTCCAGAGGGACAGTCTGGCGACGAAGAGACCCAGTACTTC
>NA|TRBV4-1|TRBJ2-7|TRBD1
CASSPETGSSYEQYF
TGCGCCAGCAGCCCCGAGACAGGGAGTTCCTACGAGCAGTACTTC
>NA|TRBV14|TRBJ2-1|TRBD2
CASSLRRGLAGGPNNEQFF
TGTGCCAGCAGCCTTCGGAGGGGACTAGCGGGGGGGCCGAACAATGAGCAGTTCTTC
>NA|TRBV28|TRBJ1-1|TRBD1
CASRLGQPNTEAFF
TGTGCCAGCAGACTGGGACAGCCGAACACTGAAGCTTTCTTT
>NA|TRBV19|TRBJ2-2|NA
CASISSGETGELFF
TGTGCCAGTATATCTTCGGGGGAAACCGGGGAGCTGTTTTTT
>NA|TRBV19|TRBJ2-5|TRBD2
CATRTRQETQYF
TGTGCCACCCGGACTAGACAAGAGACCCAGTACTTC
>NA|TRBV28|TRBJ2-5|NA
CASSPTRRETQYF
TGTGCCAGCAGTCCAACTAGAAGGGAGACCCAGTACTTC
>NA|TRBV7-9|TRBJ2-7|TRBD1
CASSSDRGEREQYF
TGTGCCAGCAGCTCGGACAGGGGAGAGCGCGAGCAGTACTTC
>NA|TRBV18|TRBJ1-2|NA
CASSPQRIEQGYNYGYTF
TGTGCCAGCTCACCACAACGAATTGAACAGGGTTATAACTATGGCTACACCTTC
>once|TRBV6-5|TRBJ1-3|NA
CASSYGRALSGNTIYF
TGTGCCAGCAGTTACGGGAGGGCCCTCTCTGGAAACACCATATATTTT
>NA|TRBV19|TRBJ1-3|NA
CASSRQNSGNTIYF
TGTGCCAGTAGTAGACAGAATTCTGGAAACACCATATATTTT
>NA|TRBV5-1|TRBJ1-6|NA
CASSFDQLTGWSSPLHF
TGCGCCAGCAGCTTCGACCAATTGACAGGTTGGAGTTCACCCCTCCACTTT
>NA|TRBV6-1|TRBJ1-4|TRBD1
CASSYTGVLEKLFF
TGTGCCAGCAGCTACACAGGGGTCCTTGAAAAACTGTTTTTT
>NA|TRBV11-2|TRBJ1-2|NA
CASSVVPTPLAF
TGTGCCAGCAGCGTCGTACCTACCCCCCTCGCCTTC
>once|TRBV7-2|TRBJ2-7|TRBD1
CASNPRTGDYEQYF
TGTGCCAGCAACCCTAGGACAGGGGACTACGAGCAGTACTTC
>NA|TRBV11-1|TRBJ1-1|NA
CASSLSGQSLMNTEAFF
TGTGCCAGCAGCTTATCAGGGCAGTCCCTAATGAACACTGAAGCTTTCTTT
>NA|TRBV28|TRBJ1-2|NA
CASSFRAEDGYTF
TGTGCCAGCAGTTTTAGGGCGGAGGATGGCTACACCTTC
>few|TRBV30|TRBJ1-2|NA
CAWSVGPRHGYTF
TGTGCCTGGAGTGTGGGGCCGAGGCACGGCTACACCTTC
>NA|TRBV4-1|TRBJ2-3|TRBD2
CASSQGLAGGALNTQYF
TGCGCCAGCAGCCAAGGACTAGCGGGGGGGGCTTTGAATACGCAGTATTTT
>NA|TRBV5-6|TRBJ1-5|TRBD1
CASSFGTGNQPQHF
TGTGCCAGCAGCTTTGGGACAGGCAATCAGCCCCAGCATTTT
>NA|TRBV15|TRBJ2-1|TRBD2
CATTLTSDNNEQFF
TGTGCCACCACCTTGACTAGCGACAACAATGAGCAGTTCTTC
>once|TRBV5-1|TRBJ2-1|TRBD1
CASSSGGTGGLQGFF
TGCGCCAGCAGCTCGGGAGGGACAGGGGGACTACAGGGGTTCTTC
>NA|TRBV7-8|TRBJ1-2|TRBD1
CASSSVRGRQGHYGYTF
TGTGCCAGCAGCTCCGTAAGGGGGCGACAGGGCCACTATGGCTACACCTTC
>NA|TRBV9|TRBJ1-1|NA
CASSVGGLTEAFF
TGTGCCAGCAGCGTCGGGGGTTTAACTGAAGCTTTCTTT
>NA|TRBV19|TRBJ2-3|TRBD1
CASSILPGGSTDTQYF
TGTGCCAGTAGTATTCTTCCAGGGGGCTCGACAGATACGCAGTATTTT
>NA|TRBV7-9|TRBJ2-1|TRBD1
CASHLRDSSKWEQFF
TGTGCCAGTCATCTCCGGGACAGTTCCAAATGGGAGCAGTTCTTC
>NA|TRBV6-5|TRBJ1-2|TRBD1
CASSYSGQGGYTF
TGTGCCAGCAGTTACTCGGGACAGGGGGGCTACACCTTC
>NA|TRBV5-4|TRBJ2-2|TRBD1
CASSLGQGAVGELFF
TGTGCCAGCAGCTTGGGGCAGGGGGCGGTCGGGGAGCTGTTTTTT
>NA|TRBV29-1|TRBJ1-5|TRBD1
CSVVGTDSNQPQHF
TGCAGCGTTGTTGGGACAGATAGCAATCAGCCCCAGCATTTT
>NA|TRBV7-2|TRBJ2-6|NA
CASSLKRRGTGANVLTF
TGTGCCAGCAGCCTGAAGCGGAGAGGGACTGGGGCCAACGTCCTGACTTTC
>NA|TRBV29-1|TRBJ1-5|TRBD1
CSVGTGGGQPQHF
TGCAGCGTTGGGACAGGGGGGGGCCAGCCCCAGCATTTT
>few|TRBV7-9|TRBJ1-2|NA
CASSSYGWGYTF
TGTGCCAGCAGCTCATACGGGTGGGGCTACACCTTC
>few|TRBV7-9|TRBJ1-1|NA
CASSQDSNTEAFF
TGTGCCAGCAGCCAGGACAGCAACACTGAAGCTTTCTTT
>NA|TRBV11-2|TRBJ2-1|NA
CASSPAVSSYNEQFF
TGTGCCAGCAGCCCAGCGGTGAGCTCCTACAATGAGCAGTTCTTC
>NA|TRBV7-9|TRBJ1-1|NA
CASSTRAGTEAFF
TGTGCCAGCAGCACCAGGGCCGGCACTGAAGCTTTCTTT
>NA|TRBV2|TRBJ2-7|TRBD1
CASRTQGYEQYF
TGTGCCAGCAGAACACAGGGGTACGAGCAGTACTTC
>NA|TRBV11-2|TRBJ1-3|NA
CASSPDRGNTIYF
TGTGCCAGCAGCCCAGACAGGGGAAACACCATATATTTT
>few|TRBV14|TRBJ1-1|NA
CASSDWWAEAFF
TGTGCCAGCAGCGACTGGTGGGCTGAAGCTTTCTTT
>NA|TRBV6-1|TRBJ1-5|TRBD1
CASSGTGGNLSNQPQHF
TGTGCCAGCAGTGGGACAGGGGGTAACCTTAGCAATCAGCCCCAGCATTTT
>NA|TRBV7-9|TRBJ2-7|TRBD1
CASSSRQGTYEQYF
TGTGCCAGCAGCTCCCGACAGGGCACCTACGAGCAGTACTTC
>NA|TRBV29-1|TRBJ1-3|TRBD1
CSVDPGGSGNTIYF
TGCAGCGTCGATCCAGGGGGCAGTGGAAACACCATATATTTT
>NA|TRBV28|TRBJ1-4|TRBD1
CASSFPGHRGLFF
TGTGCCAGCAGTTTTCCCGGCCACAGGGGGCTGTTTTTT
>NA|TRBV14|TRBJ2-7|TRBD1
CASSQDPRQGEDYEQYF
TGTGCCAGCAGCCAAGACCCCCGACAGGGAGAAGACTACGAGCAGTACTTC
>NA|TRBV30|TRBJ1-3|NA
CAWSVSTTRNTIYF
TGTGCCTGGAGTGTATCTACGACTAGAAACACCATATATTTT
>NA|TRBV6-5|TRBJ1-6|NA
CASSSTGENSPLHF
TGTGCCAGCAGTTCGACAGGAGAGAATTCACCCCTCCACTTT
>NA|TRBV10-3|TRBJ2-7|NA
CAILLGVGYEQYF
TGTGCCATCTTACTCGGGGTTGGCTACGAGCAGTACTTC
>NA|TRBV14|TRBJ1-2|NA
CASSQARAGGYTF
TGTGCCAGCAGCCAAGCGAGGGCGGGGGGCTACACCTTC